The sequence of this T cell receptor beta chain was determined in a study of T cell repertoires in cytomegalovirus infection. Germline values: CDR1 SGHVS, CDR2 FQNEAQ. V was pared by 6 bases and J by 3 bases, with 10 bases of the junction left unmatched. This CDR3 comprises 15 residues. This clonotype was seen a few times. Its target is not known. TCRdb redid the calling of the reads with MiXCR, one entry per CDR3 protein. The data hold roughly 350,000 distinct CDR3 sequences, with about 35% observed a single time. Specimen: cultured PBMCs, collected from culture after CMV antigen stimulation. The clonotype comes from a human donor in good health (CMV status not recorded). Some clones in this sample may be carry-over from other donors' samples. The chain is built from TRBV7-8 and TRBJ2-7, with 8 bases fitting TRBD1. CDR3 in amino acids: CASSSWDRNFYEQYF. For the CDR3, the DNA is TGTGCCAGCAGTAGCTGGGACAGGAACTTCTACGAGCAGTACTTC.